The T cell receptor (beta chain) under discussion was sequenced for a study of shared clonotypes between healthy human individuals. Donors were healthy HIV-negative adults without recently reported acute infections or vaccinations. As concerns this clone: Its antigen is as yet unknown.

The genomic DNA of each subset was split evenly across several immunoSEQ plates. Original processing notes: Owing to the provision of junction-only sequences devoid of quality scores by immunoSEQ, filtering differed. Sequencing was performed with immunoSEQ multiplex PCR; in TCRdb, only in-frame clones are kept and a portion is missing. V, J and clone size were drawn from that table, and D and trimming were deduced from the DNA. The data contain roughly 480,000 clones, roughly 78% of them seen just once; the ten biggest clones take up over 9.5%. General observations from the study: With few donors, the genetic and exposure-history diversity represented was limited.

Specimen: PBMCs. This sequence was found in a woman aged 40 to 50 in good health. Some clones in this sample may be carry-over from other donors' samples.

CDR3 sequence reads: CASSLTTGGGTYEQYF. The CDR3 DNA reads as TGTGCCAGCAGCCTCACGACAGGGGGGGGGACCTACGAGCAGTACTTC. The rearrangement uses TRBV16 and TRBJ2-7, with 9 nucleotides matching TRBD1. V dropped 4 bases and J dropped 2; count of bases not matched to a gene: 9. Germline V gene data show CDR1 as KGHSY and CDR2 as FQNENV. The CDR3 totals 16 residues.